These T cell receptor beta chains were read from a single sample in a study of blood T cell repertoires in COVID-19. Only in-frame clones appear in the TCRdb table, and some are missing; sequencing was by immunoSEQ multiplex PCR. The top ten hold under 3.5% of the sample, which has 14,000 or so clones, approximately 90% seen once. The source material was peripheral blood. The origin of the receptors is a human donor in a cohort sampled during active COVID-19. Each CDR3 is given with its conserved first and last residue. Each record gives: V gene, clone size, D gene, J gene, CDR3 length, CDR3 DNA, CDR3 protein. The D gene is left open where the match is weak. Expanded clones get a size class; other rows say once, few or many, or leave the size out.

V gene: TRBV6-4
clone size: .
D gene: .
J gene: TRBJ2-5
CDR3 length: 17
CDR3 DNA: TGTGCCAGCAGTGACTCCGGCAGGAGGCGCGGGCAAGAGACCCAGTACTTC
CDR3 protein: CASSDSGRRRGQETQYF

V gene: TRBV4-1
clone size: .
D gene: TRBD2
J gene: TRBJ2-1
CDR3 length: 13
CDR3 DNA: TGCGCCAGCAGCCAAGACTCTATAGCGGGAAGGTTCTTC
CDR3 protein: CASSQDSIAGRFF

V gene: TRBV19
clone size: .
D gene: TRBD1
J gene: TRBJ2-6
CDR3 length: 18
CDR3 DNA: TGTGCCAGTAGTCCATTGGGACAGACCAGCTCTGGGGCCAACGTCCTGACTTTC
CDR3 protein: CASSPLGQTSSGANVLTF

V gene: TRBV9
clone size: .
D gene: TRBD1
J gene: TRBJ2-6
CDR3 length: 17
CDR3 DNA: TGTGCCAGCAGCGTAGGCGGGACAGGGGTCGGGGCCAACGTCCTGACTTTC
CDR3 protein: CASSVGGTGVGANVLTF

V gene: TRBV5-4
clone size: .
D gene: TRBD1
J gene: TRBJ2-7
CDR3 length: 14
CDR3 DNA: TGTGCCAGCAACAGACAGGGGAAGACCTACGAGCAGTACTTC
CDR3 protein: CASNRQGKTYEQYF

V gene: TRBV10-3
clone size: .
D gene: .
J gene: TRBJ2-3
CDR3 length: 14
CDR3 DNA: TGTGCCATCAGTGACCCCCCAAGCGCAGATACGCAGTATTTT
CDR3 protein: CAISDPPSADTQYF

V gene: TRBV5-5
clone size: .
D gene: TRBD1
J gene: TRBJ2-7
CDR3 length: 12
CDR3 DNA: TGTGCCAGCACCAGGGACAGCCAAGAGCAGTACTTC
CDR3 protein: CASTRDSQEQYF

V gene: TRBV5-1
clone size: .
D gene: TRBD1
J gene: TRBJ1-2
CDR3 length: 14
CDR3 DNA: TGCGCCAGCAGCCCCACCGGGACAGGGGATGGCTACACCTTC
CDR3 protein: CASSPTGTGDGYTF

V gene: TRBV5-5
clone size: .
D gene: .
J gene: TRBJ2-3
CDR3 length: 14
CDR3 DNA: TGTGCCAGCAGCTTACAGGGCTCCACAGATACGCAGTATTTT
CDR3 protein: CASSLQGSTDTQYF

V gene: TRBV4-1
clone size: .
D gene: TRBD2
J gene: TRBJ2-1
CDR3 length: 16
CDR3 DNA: TGCGCCAGCAGCCAAGGTGCTAGCGGGAGATGGAATGAGCAGTTCTTC
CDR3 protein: CASSQGASGRWNEQFF

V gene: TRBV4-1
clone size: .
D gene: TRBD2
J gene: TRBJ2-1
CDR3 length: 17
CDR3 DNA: TGCGCCAGCAGCCCATACATGGGACTAGCGGTAAACAATGAGCAGTTCTTC
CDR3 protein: CASSPYMGLAVNNEQFF

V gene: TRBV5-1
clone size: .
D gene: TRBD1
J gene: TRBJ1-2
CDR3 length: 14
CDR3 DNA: TGCGCCAGCAGCCCAGGGGGGCAAGGGTATGGCTACACCTTC
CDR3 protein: CASSPGGQGYGYTF

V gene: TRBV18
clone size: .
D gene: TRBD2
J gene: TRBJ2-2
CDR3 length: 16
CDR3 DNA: TGTGCCAGCTCACCGTTGCCGGGACTAGCTACCGGGGAGCTGTTTTTT
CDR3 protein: CASSPLPGLATGELFF

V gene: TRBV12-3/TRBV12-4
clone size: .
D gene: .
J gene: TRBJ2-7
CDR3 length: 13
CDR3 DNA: TGTGCCAGCAGTTTAGTGGCTGGGGCCGAGCAGTACTTC
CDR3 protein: CASSLVAGAEQYF

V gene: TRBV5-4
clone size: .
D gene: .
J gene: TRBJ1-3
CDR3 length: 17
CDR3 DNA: TGTGCCAGCAGCTTGGGTCCCGCTGGGGGCCCTGGAAACACCATATATTTT
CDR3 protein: CASSLGPAGGPGNTIYF

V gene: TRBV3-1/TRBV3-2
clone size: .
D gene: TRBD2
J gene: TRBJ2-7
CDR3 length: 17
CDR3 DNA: TGTGCCAGCAGCCGGAGTGGGATGGGCGGGAGACCCTCCGAGCAGTACTTC
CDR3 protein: CASSRSGMGGRPSEQYF

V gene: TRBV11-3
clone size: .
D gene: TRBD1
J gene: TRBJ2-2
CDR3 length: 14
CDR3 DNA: TGTGCCAGCAGCCCGGGACAGGGGGCCGGGGAGCTGTTTTTT
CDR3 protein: CASSPGQGAGELFF

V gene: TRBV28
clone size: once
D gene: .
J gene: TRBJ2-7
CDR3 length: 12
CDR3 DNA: TGTGCCAGCAGTTTGGGGAGCTACGAGCAGTACTTC
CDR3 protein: CASSLGSYEQYF

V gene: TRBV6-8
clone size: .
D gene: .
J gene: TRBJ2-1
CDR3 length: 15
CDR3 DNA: TGTGCCACCAGAACCCAGCGGAGATCCTACAATGAGCAGTTCTTC
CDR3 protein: CATRTQRRSYNEQFF

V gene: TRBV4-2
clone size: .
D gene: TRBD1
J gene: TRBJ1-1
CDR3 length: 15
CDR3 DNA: TGTGCCAGCAGCCAAGGACAGGGGGCGGACACTGAAGCTTTCTTT
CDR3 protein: CASSQGQGADTEAFF

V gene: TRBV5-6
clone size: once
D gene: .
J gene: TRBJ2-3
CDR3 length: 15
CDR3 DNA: TGTGCCAGCAGCCCTCTTGCGGGGGCTACAGATACGCAGTATTTT
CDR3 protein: CASSPLAGATDTQYF

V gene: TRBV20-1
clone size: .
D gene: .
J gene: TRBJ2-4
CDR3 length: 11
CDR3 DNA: TGCAGTGCTAGAGGCGGGGACATTCAGTACTTC
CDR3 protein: CSARGGDIQYF

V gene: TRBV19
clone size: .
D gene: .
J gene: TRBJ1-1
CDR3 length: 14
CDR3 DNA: TGTGCCAGTAGGAACAGACACCGTTACACTGAAGCTTTCTTT
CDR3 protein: CASRNRHRYTEAFF

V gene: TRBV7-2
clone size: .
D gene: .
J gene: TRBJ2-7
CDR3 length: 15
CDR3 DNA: TGTGCCAGCAGCTTAGTTGGAGGGGTTTCCTACGAGCAGTACTTC
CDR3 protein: CASSLVGGVSYEQYF

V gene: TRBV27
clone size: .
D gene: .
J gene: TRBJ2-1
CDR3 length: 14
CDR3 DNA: TGTGCCAGCAGTTTAGAGCGGACTCAAAATGAGCAGTTCTTC
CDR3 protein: CASSLERTQNEQFF

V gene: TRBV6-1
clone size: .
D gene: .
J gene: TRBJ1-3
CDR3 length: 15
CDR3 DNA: TGTGCCAGCAGTGAAATTATCCCCTCTGGAAACACCATATATTTT
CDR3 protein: CASSEIIPSGNTIYF

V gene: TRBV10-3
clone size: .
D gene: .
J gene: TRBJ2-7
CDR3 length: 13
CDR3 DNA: TGTGCCATCAGTGTCACAGAAGCCTACGAGCAGTACTTC
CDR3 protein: CAISVTEAYEQYF

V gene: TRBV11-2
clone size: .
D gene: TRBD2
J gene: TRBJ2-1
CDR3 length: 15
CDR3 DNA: TGTGCCAGCAGCGAACTAGCGGGGGTCAACAATGAGCAGTTCTTC
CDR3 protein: CASSELAGVNNEQFF

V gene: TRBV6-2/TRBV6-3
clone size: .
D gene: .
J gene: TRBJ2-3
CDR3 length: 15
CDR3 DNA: TGTGCCAGCAGTTACGGGGGCATAAGCACAGATACGCAGTATTTT
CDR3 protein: CASSYGGISTDTQYF

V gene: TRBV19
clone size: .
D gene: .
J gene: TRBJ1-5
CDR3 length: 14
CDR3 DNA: TGTGCCAGTTCCGACAGTAATAGCAATCAGCCCCAGCATTTT
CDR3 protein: CASSDSNSNQPQHF

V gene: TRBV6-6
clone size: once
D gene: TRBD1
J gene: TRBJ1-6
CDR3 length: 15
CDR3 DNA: TGTGCCAGCAGTTCCGGACAGGGAGGGAATTCACCCCTCCACTTT
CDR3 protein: CASSSGQGGNSPLHF

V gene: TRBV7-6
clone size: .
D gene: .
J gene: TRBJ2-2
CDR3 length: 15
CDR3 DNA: TGTGCCAGCAGCTTCAGCGACGCGAACACCGGGGAGCTGTTTTTT
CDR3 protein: CASSFSDANTGELFF

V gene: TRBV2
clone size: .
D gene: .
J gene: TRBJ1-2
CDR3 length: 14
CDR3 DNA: TGTGCCAGCAGCCTCAGGGATTTTGGCTATGGCTACACCTTC
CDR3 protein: CASSLRDFGYGYTF

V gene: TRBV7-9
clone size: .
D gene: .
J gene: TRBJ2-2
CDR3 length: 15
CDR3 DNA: TGTGCCAGCAGCCCCGGAGTCCCCGGAGACGGGGAGCTGTTTTTT
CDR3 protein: CASSPGVPGDGELFF

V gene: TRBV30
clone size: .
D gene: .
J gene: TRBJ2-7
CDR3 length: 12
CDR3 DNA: TGTGCCTGGAGTCGGGGTGCCTACGAGCAGTACTTC
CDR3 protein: CAWSRGAYEQYF

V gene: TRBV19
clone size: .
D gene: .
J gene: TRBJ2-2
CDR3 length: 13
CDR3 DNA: TGTGCCAGTTTACCTCCCGGGAGCGGGGAGCTGTTTTTT
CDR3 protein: CASLPPGSGELFF

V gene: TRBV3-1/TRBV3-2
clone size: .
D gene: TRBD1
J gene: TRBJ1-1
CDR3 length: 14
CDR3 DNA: TGTGCCAGCAGCCACGGGGACAGCTCAAATGAAGCTTTCTTT
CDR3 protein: CASSHGDSSNEAFF

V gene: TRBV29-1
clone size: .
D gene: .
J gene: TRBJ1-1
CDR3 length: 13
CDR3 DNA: TGCAGCGCCCGGAGGGGAGCGGGAACTGAAGCTTTCTTT
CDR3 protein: CSARRGAGTEAFF

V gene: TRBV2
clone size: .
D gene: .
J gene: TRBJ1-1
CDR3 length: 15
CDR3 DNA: TGTGCCAGCAGTGAAGGCCGGGGGGTGGACACTGAAGCTTTCTTT
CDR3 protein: CASSEGRGVDTEAFF

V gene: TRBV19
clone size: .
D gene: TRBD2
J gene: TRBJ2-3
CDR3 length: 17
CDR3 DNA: TGTGCCAGTAGTGTCACTAGCGGGGGGACCTACACAGATACGCAGTATTTT
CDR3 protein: CASSVTSGGTYTDTQYF

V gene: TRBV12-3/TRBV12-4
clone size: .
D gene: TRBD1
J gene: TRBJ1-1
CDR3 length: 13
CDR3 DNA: TGTGCCAGCGCGACAGGGTTCGTCACTGAAGCTTTCTTT
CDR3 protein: CASATGFVTEAFF

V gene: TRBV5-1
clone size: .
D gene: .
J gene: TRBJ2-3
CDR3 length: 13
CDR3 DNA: TGCGCCAGCAGGGCGGTAGTAACAGATACGCAGTATTTT
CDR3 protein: CASRAVVTDTQYF

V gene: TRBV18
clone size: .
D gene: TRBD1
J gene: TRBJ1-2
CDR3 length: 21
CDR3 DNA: TGTGCCAGCTCACCCCGGACAGGGGGCCACCGGTCCAGTTCGTCTAACTATGGCTACACCTTC
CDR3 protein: CASSPRTGGHRSSSSNYGYTF

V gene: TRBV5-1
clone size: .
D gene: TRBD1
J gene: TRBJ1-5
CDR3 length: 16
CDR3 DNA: TGCGCCAGCAGCTTAACCCCGGGACAGAGCACTCAGCCCCAGCATTTT
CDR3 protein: CASSLTPGQSTQPQHF

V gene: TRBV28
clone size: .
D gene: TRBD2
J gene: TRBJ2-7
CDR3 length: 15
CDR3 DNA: TGTGCCAGCAAGTTTCGGACTAGCGAGAGCTACGAGCAGTACTTC
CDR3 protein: CASKFRTSESYEQYF

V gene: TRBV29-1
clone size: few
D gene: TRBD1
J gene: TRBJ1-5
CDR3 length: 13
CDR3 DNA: TGCAGCGTTGAGGGGACAGAGGGTCAGCCCCAGCATTTT
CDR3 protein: CSVEGTEGQPQHF

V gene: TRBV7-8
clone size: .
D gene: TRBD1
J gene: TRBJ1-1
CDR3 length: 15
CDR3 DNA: TGTGCCAGCAGCGACAGGACAGGGCAAAACACTGAAGCTTTCTTT
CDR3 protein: CASSDRTGQNTEAFF

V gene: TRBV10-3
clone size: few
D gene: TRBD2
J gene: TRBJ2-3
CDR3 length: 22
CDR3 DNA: TGTGCCATCAGTCCCTCCGCCGGGCTAGCGGGAGACCAAAGGGGTGGGGCAGATACGCAGTATTTT
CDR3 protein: CAISPSAGLAGDQRGGADTQYF

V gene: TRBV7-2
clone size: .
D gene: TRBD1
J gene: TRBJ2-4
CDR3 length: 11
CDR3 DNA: TGTGCCAGCAGCTTGAGGGACAGGCTGTACTTC
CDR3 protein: CASSLRDRLYF